A selection of T cell receptor beta chains follows, all from one sample in a study of blood T cell repertoires in COVID-19. The assay was immunoSEQ multiplex PCR, and TCRdb's table has in-frame clones only and misses some. The data contain fewer than 350,000 clones, about 86% of them singletons. Sequences were obtained from peripheral blood. The receptors were gathered from a woman aged 25 to 39 who had recovered from COVID-19. CDR3s include the opening cysteine and the closing phenylalanine or tryptophan. The order of the fields is J gene, V gene, clone size, CDR3 length, D gene, CDR3 protein, CDR3 DNA. D genes are given only for firm matches. The size field is filled for only some rows; it gives once, few, many or a size class.

TRBJ2-6,TRBV9,-,15,-,CASSRDLTGANVLTF,TGTGCCAGCAGCCGGGACTTAACTGGGGCCAACGTCCTGACTTTC
TRBJ2-1,TRBV11-3,-,14,-,CASAAASSYNEQFF,TGTGCCAGCGCGGCCGCAAGCTCCTACAATGAGCAGTTCTTC
TRBJ2-1,TRBV7-3,-,15,-,CASSLSGGSYNEQFF,TGTGCCAGCAGCCTCTCAGGGGGGTCCTACAATGAGCAGTTCTTC
TRBJ2-6,TRBV28,-,13,-,CASSFSGANVLTF,TGTGCCAGCAGTTTTAGTGGGGCCAACGTCCTGACTTTC
TRBJ2-7,TRBV5-1,-,14,TRBD1,CASSSRDSPYEQYF,TGCGCCAGCAGCTCCCGGGACAGCCCCTACGAGCAGTACTTC
TRBJ1-6,TRBV11-2,-,17,-,CASSGAGFRIINSPLHF,TGTGCCAGCAGCGGCGCGGGGTTTCGTATAATCAATTCACCCCTCCACTTT
TRBJ2-1,TRBV19,few,15,TRBD1,CASSLGQVSYNEQFF,TGTGCCAGTAGTCTGGGACAGGTATCCTACAATGAGCAGTTCTTC
TRBJ2-1,TRBV30,-,18,-,CAWSAPIPGASSYNEQFF,TGTGCCTGGAGTGCTCCCATACCAGGCGCCAGCTCCTACAATGAGCAGTTCTTC
TRBJ2-5,TRBV7-2,-,14,-,CASSLLMGAETQYF,TGTGCCAGCAGCTTATTAATGGGGGCAGAGACCCAGTACTTC
TRBJ1-5,TRBV6-5,once,13,-,CATGGTKDQPQHF,TGTGCCACTGGAGGTACAAAAGATCAGCCCCAGCATTTT
TRBJ1-2,TRBV7-9,-,14,-,CASSRWGGAYGYTF,TGTGCCAGCAGCAGATGGGGGGGCGCGTATGGCTACACCTTC
TRBJ2-7,TRBV11-2,-,14,-,CASTGEEASYEQYF,TGTGCCAGCACCGGCGAGGAAGCTTCCTACGAGCAGTACTTC
TRBJ2-1,TRBV7-9,-,15,-,CASSFNPRGYNEQFF,TGTGCCAGCAGCTTCAACCCCCGGGGGTACAATGAGCAGTTCTTC
TRBJ1-5,TRBV18,-,15,TRBD1,CASSPRQGGNQPQHF,TGTGCCAGCTCACCTAGACAGGGGGGGAATCAGCCCCAGCATTTT
TRBJ1-3,TRBV10-3,-,15,-,CAISEDTGLGNTIYF,TGTGCCATCAGTGAGGACACAGGGCTTGGAAACACCATATATTTT
TRBJ2-1,TRBV27,-,13,TRBD1,CASRWGQYNEQFF,TGTGCCAGCAGATGGGGACAGTACAATGAGCAGTTCTTC
TRBJ1-6,TRBV12-3/TRBV12-4,-,13,-,CASSPGHTAPLHF,TGTGCCAGCAGTCCAGGACATACAGCACCCCTCCACTTT
TRBJ1-2,TRBV6-5,-,14,TRBD1,CASSYQRDSYGYTF,TGTGCCAGCAGTTACCAGAGGGACAGCTATGGCTACACCTTC
TRBJ2-7,TRBV7-2,-,14,-,CASSLARQGYEQYF,TGTGCCAGCAGCTTAGCTCGGCAGGGCTACGAGCAGTACTTC
TRBJ2-2,TRBV5-8,-,16,-,CASSLDLRGQAGELFF,TGTGCCAGCAGCTTGGACTTAAGGGGTCAGGCCGGGGAGCTGTTTTTT
TRBJ1-2,TRBV3-1/TRBV3-2,-,12,-,CASSPGTQGYTF,TGTGCCAGCAGCCCCGGGACTCAGGGCTACACCTTC
TRBJ1-1,TRBV27,-,14,TRBD1,CASSLTGLNTEAFF,TGTGCCAGCAGCCTGACAGGGTTGAACACTGAAGCTTTCTTT
TRBJ1-1,TRBV7-9,few,15,-,CASSSHSSMNTEAFF,TGTGCCAGCAGCTCCCACAGCTCCATGAACACTGAAGCTTTCTTT
TRBJ2-7,TRBV5-1,-,14,TRBD1,CASSVDRGIHEQYF,TGCGCCAGCAGCGTGGACAGGGGGATCCACGAGCAGTACTTC
TRBJ1-3,TRBV28,-,18,-,CASFSRPLDHASGNTIYF,TGTGCCAGCTTTTCCCGGCCCCTAGATCACGCGTCTGGAAACACCATATATTTT
TRBJ2-7,TRBV28,-,14,-,CASSLVQGNYEQYF,TGTGCCAGCAGTTTAGTACAGGGAAATTACGAGCAGTACTTC
TRBJ1-2,TRBV5-1,-,17,-,CASSLVEADSSAYGYTF,TGCGCCAGCAGCTTGGTTGAGGCAGACAGCTCCGCCTATGGCTACACCTTC
TRBJ2-5,TRBV5-4,-,15,TRBD2,CASSPQLAEQETQYF,TGTGCCAGCAGCCCTCAACTAGCGGAGCAAGAGACCCAGTACTTC
TRBJ1-5,TRBV7-6,-,15,-,CASSLAAGINQPQHF,TGTGCCAGCAGCTTAGCAGCGGGGATCAATCAGCCCCAGCATTTT
TRBJ2-5,TRBV9,-,14,-,CASTVGPHRETQYF,TGTGCCAGCACCGTGGGCCCTCATCGAGAGACCCAGTACTTC
TRBJ2-5,TRBV19,-,13,-,CASSTDGEETQYF,TGTGCCAGTAGTACGGACGGGGAAGAGACCCAGTACTTC
TRBJ2-1,TRBV5-6,-,14,TRBD2,CASSLGLAVNEQFF,TGTGCCAGCAGCTTGGGACTAGCTGTCAATGAGCAGTTCTTC
TRBJ2-3,TRBV19,-,15,-,CASSDLGASTDTQYF,TGTGCCAGTAGTGACTTAGGGGCGTCGACAGATACGCAGTATTTT
TRBJ1-5,TRBV19,-,15,-,CASSKEPYSNQPQHF,TGTGCCAGTAGTAAAGAGCCCTATAGCAATCAGCCCCAGCATTTT
TRBJ2-5,TRBV3-1/TRBV3-2,-,11,-,CASSSAETQYF,TGTGCCAGCAGCTCAGCGGAGACCCAGTACTTC
TRBJ2-1,TRBV3-1/TRBV3-2,once,15,-,CASSQDSRPEGEQFF,TGTGCCAGCAGCCAAGACTCACGCCCGGAGGGGGAGCAGTTCTTC
TRBJ2-3,TRBV3-1/TRBV3-2,-,19,TRBD2,CASSQDPPGLAGGEDTQYF,TGTGCCAGCAGCCAAGATCCTCCGGGACTAGCGGGGGGAGAGGATACGCAGTATTTT
TRBJ2-3,TRBV12-3/TRBV12-4,-,13,-,CASTPGYTDTQYF,TGTGCCAGCACCCCAGGTTACACAGATACGCAGTATTTT
TRBJ1-1,TRBV5-1,-,15,TRBD1,CASSFRGQGSTEAFF,TGCGCCAGCAGCTTCCGGGGACAGGGGAGCACTGAAGCTTTCTTT
TRBJ2-5,TRBV28,once,15,-,CASSPDMGRGETQYF,TGTGCCAGCAGTCCCGACATGGGGAGAGGGGAGACCCAGTACTTC
TRBJ1-1,TRBV7-9,-,13,-,CASANRGNTEAFF,TGTGCCAGCGCCAATCGGGGAAACACTGAAGCTTTCTTT
TRBJ2-7,TRBV7-2,-,13,TRBD2,CASSFGTRHEQYF,TGTGCCAGCAGCTTCGGGACTAGGCACGAGCAGTACTTC
TRBJ1-1,TRBV12-3/TRBV12-4,-,11,-,CASSRNTEAFF,TGTGCCAGCAGTCGGAACACTGAAGCTTTCTTT
TRBJ1-1,TRBV6-5,-,16,TRBD1,CASSYPGQGKGTEAFF,TGTGCCAGCAGTTACCCCGGACAGGGGAAGGGGACTGAAGCTTTCTTT
TRBJ2-7,TRBV2,once,15,-,CASSGQSLQRVEQYF,TGTGCCAGCAGTGGACAATCCCTGCAGAGGGTCGAGCAGTACTTC
TRBJ1-4,TRBV10-3,-,13,TRBD1,CAVNRGTNEKLFF,TGTGCCGTGAACAGGGGAACTAATGAAAAACTGTTTTTT
TRBJ1-3,TRBV2,-,16,TRBD1,CASNQDRAHSGNTIYF,TGTGCCAGCAATCAAGACAGGGCTCACTCTGGAAACACCATATATTTT
TRBJ1-1,TRBV3-1/TRBV3-2,once,14,TRBD1,CASSSQGSDTEAFF,TGTGCCAGCAGCTCACAGGGGTCGGACACTGAAGCTTTCTTT
TRBJ2-7,TRBV30,few,12,-,CAWRDSSYEQYF,TGTGCCTGGAGGGACAGCTCCTACGAGCAGTACTTC
TRBJ2-1,TRBV6-5,-,15,TRBD2,CASRVRSSGYNEQFF,TGTGCCAGCAGAGTGAGGTCTAGCGGTTACAATGAGCAGTTCTTC
TRBJ1-1,TRBV5-8,-,15,-,CASSSYRASSTEAFF,TGTGCCAGCAGCTCTTACAGGGCCTCGAGCACTGAAGCTTTCTTT